These T cell receptor beta chains were read from a single sample in a study of blood T cells in healthy people across ages. TCRdb recomputed calls from the 5' RACE reads with MiXCR, one row per CDR3 protein. The sample records 500,000 to 600,000 distinct CDR3 sequences, 27% being singletons. The sequenced material came from blood. These receptors came from a woman in her 70s in good health. Each CDR3 is given with its conserved first and last residue. A D gene is named only where the DNA matches it firmly. The size of a clone is reported for some rows only, either as once, few or many, or as a class for expanded clones.

clone_size j_call d_call v_call cdr3_nt cdr3_aa
NA TRBJ1-5 NA TRBV6-5 TGTGCCAGCAGTTACGAGGGTGGGGATCAGCCCCAGCATTTC CASSYEGGDQPQHF
many TRBJ2-5 NA TRBV7-2 TGTGCCAGCAGCTTAGTTATAGGACCTCAAGAGACCCAGTACTTC CASSLVIGPQETQYF
NA TRBJ2-3 TRBD1 TRBV5-1 TGCGCCAGCAGCGTGGACAGGGACATAGATACGCAGTATTTT CASSVDRDIDTQYF
few TRBJ2-1 NA TRBV5-1 TGCGCCAGCAGCTTACTGGGGGGGGCAGGTAATGAGCAGTTCTTC CASSLLGGAGNEQFF
NA TRBJ1-5 NA TRBV7-9 TGTGCCAGCAGCCCCTCAGGCCAGCCCCAGCATTTT CASSPSGQPQHF
NA TRBJ2-3 TRBD2 TRBV14 TGTGCCAGCAGCCTAGAGGGTAGCGGGGCTGCTACGCAGTATTTT CASSLEGSGAATQYF
NA TRBJ2-3 NA TRBV7-2 TGTGCCAGCAGCTTCGGGGTTGGGGCGCAGTATTTT CASSFGVGAQYF
NA TRBJ2-5 NA TRBV7-2 TGTGCCCGCAGCTTAGGTAGGGTAGAGTTCTTC CARSLGRVEFF
NA TRBJ2-5 NA TRBV25-1 TGTGCCAGCAGTCGTGAGGGTAACCAAGAGACCCAGTACTTC CASSREGNQETQYF
few TRBJ1-1 NA TRBV29-1 TGCAGCGTTGAAGGAGGTCCTGGCACTGAAGCTTTCTTT CSVEGGPGTEAFF
NA TRBJ1-4 NA TRBV9 TGTGCCAGCAGCGTAGGGCCAACACCCTGGGGAAAACTGTTTTTT CASSVGPTPWGKLFF
few TRBJ2-3 NA TRBV4-1 TGCGCCAGCAGCCAAGTCGGACGCCCCGCCGGCACAGATACGCAGTATTTT CASSQVGRPAGTDTQYF
few TRBJ2-6 NA TRBV20-1 TGCAGTGCTAGACACAGCAGCTCTGGGGCCAACGTCCTGACTTTC CSARHSSSGANVLTF
few TRBJ2-5 TRBD2 TRBV7-6 TGTGCCAGCAGCCCTAGCGGGCGAACCCCAGAGACCCAGTACTTC CASSPSGRTPETQYF
few TRBJ1-2 NA TRBV11-1 TGTGCCAGCAGCTTCTTCGGCGCCCCTAACTATGGCTACACCTTC CASSFFGAPNYGYTF
NA TRBJ1-2 NA TRBV12-3/TRBV12-4 TGTGCCAGCAGTCTAAGCCCGTATGGCTACACCTTC CASSLSPYGYTF
NA TRBJ2-3 NA TRBV12-3/TRBV12-4 TGTGCCAGCAGCGCCGGCGGGCAGCCATACACAGATACGCAGTATTTT CASSAGGQPYTDTQYF
once TRBJ2-5 NA TRBV20-1 TGCAGTGCCCCGTCTGGGGAGCAAGAGACCCAGTACTTC CSAPSGEQETQYF
few TRBJ2-7 NA TRBV6-2/TRBV6-3 TGTGCAGGAGGGGGCATTTACGAGCAGTACTTC CAGGGIYEQYF
NA TRBJ2-5 NA TRBV5-4 TGTGCCAGCGGCCACAGAACCCAAGAGACCCAGTACTTC CASGHRTQETQYF
NA TRBJ1-2 TRBD1 TRBV27 TGTGCCAGCAGTTTACGGACAGGGGGCCGGAGACCGTATGGCTACACCTTC CASSLRTGGRRPYGYTF
few TRBJ1-2 NA TRBV12-3/TRBV12-4 TGTGCCAGCACCTCCCCCGGGACGGGGGGGCTCTATGGCTACACCTTC CASTSPGTGGLYGYTF
many TRBJ2-3 NA TRBV25-1 TGTGCCACCCTTCGAGGGGGGGGGCCCACAGATACGCAGTATTTT CATLRGGGPTDTQYF
NA TRBJ2-7 NA TRBV7-2 TGTGCCAGCGGTTTCGGAGCGGAGGCCTACGAGCAGTACTTC CASGFGAEAYEQYF
NA TRBJ2-2 NA TRBV18 TGTGCCAGCTCACTTCCCGGGACACATCCCGGGGAGCTGTTTTTT CASSLPGTHPGELFF
NA TRBJ2-5 TRBD1 TRBV6-2/TRBV6-3 TGTGCCAGCAGAAGCCCCGGACAGGGTTCGAGAGAGACCCAGTACTTC CASRSPGQGSRETQYF
once TRBJ2-1 TRBD1 TRBV27 TGTGCCAGCAGTTTAAGGCGACAGGGGTCCTACAATGAGCAGTTCTTC CASSLRRQGSYNEQFF
NA TRBJ2-3 NA TRBV9 TGTGCCAGCAGCGTAGCGGAGGGTAACACAGATTCGCAGTATTTT CASSVAEGNTDSQYF
few TRBJ2-1 TRBD2 TRBV6-1 TGTGCCAGCAGTGCGGCGGGGGGATACTACAATGAGCAGTTCTTC CASSAAGGYYNEQFF
few TRBJ1-4 NA TRBV7-9 TGTGCCAGCAGCTTGAGGGTTGAAAAACTGTTTTTT CASSLRVEKLFF
NA TRBJ1-3 NA TRBV7-3 TGTGCCAGCAGCTCCCCCGGTGCGGCTGGAAACACCATATATTTT CASSSPGAAGNTIYF
few TRBJ2-7 NA TRBV6-2/TRBV6-3 TGTGCCAGCAGTGACGGACTATCCTACGAGCAGTACTTC CASSDGLSYEQYF
NA TRBJ2-1 NA TRBV7-3 TGTGCCAGCAGCTTATTTCAGGGTGCAAGTCCTGATGAGCAGTTCTTC CASSLFQGASPDEQFF
few TRBJ1-1 NA TRBV7-2 TGTGCCAGCAGCTTAATGGGTCCTGGTACTGAAGCTTTCTTT CASSLMGPGTEAFF
few TRBJ2-5 TRBD2 TRBV5-1 TGCGCCAGCAGCCGCCAGGGACTATACGAAGAGACCCAGTACTTC CASSRQGLYEETQYF
few TRBJ1-1 NA TRBV12-3/TRBV12-4 TGTGCCAGCAGTACCGGACCCTGGAACACTGAAGCTTTCTTT CASSTGPWNTEAFF
few TRBJ1-5 TRBD1 TRBV12-3/TRBV12-4 TGTGCCAGCAGTTTACAGGTCAGGGGGCATCAGCCCCAGCATTTT CASSLQVRGHQPQHF
NA TRBJ1-1 NA TRBV12-5 TGTGCTAGTGGTTCAGGGGTGGGCACTGAAGCTTTCTTT CASGSGVGTEAFF
NA TRBJ2-5 NA TRBV6-2/TRBV6-3 TGTGCCATAGGACAGTCCCAAGAGACCCAGTACTTC CAIGQSQETQYF
few TRBJ2-2 NA TRBV4-3 TGCGCCAGCAGCCAAGGAAACAGCGGGGAGCTGTTTTTT CASSQGNSGELFF
NA TRBJ2-3 NA TRBV5-1 TGCGCCAGCAGTCCAGGGAAGCCCACAGATACGCAGTATTTT CASSPGKPTDTQYF
once TRBJ2-7 TRBD1 TRBV20-1 TGCAGTGCTGTAGGGACAGCCGCTTACGAGCAGTACTTC CSAVGTAAYEQYF
NA TRBJ1-2 NA TRBV6-5 TGTGCCAGCAGTTTCATTCTAGTAACGGTAGACTATGAGTATGGCTACACCTTC CASSFILVTVDYEYGYTF
few TRBJ2-7 NA TRBV6-6 TGTGCCAGCGGGCGGGGTAATCTTTACGAGCAGTACTTC CASGRGNLYEQYF
few TRBJ2-1 NA TRBV20-1 TGCAGTGCCCCAACGAGGGCCAGCGAGCAGTTCTTC CSAPTRASEQFF
few TRBJ2-5 NA TRBV3-1 TGTGCCAGCAGCCTATCGATCACTCCTCAAGAGACCCAGTACTTC CASSLSITPQETQYF
NA TRBJ2-5 NA TRBV7-2 TGTGCCAGCAGCTTATGGGGAGAGCAGTACTTC CASSLWGEQYF
few TRBJ2-5 NA TRBV12-3/TRBV12-4 TGTGCCAGCAGTTTTAGCAGGGTAGAGACCCAGTACTTC CASSFSRVETQYF
NA TRBJ2-1 NA TRBV11-1 TGTGCCAGCAGCCCGCAGCAGGGTTCCGGGGGTGAGCAGTTCTTC CASSPQQGSGGEQFF
few TRBJ2-1 NA TRBV6-4 TGTGCCAGCAGTGAGGACCGCGAGGTACGGGAGCAGTTCTTC CASSEDREVREQFF
NA TRBJ2-7 NA TRBV2 TGTGCCAGCAGTCAAGGAGGATTCTACGAGCAGTACTTC CASSQGGFYEQYF
NA TRBJ2-5 NA TRBV4-3 TGCGCCAGCAGCCAAGCACAGCAAGAGACCCAGTACTTC CASSQAQQETQYF
few TRBJ2-5 NA TRBV9 TGTGCCAGCAGCGTAGACGAGGGGACAAGGGAGACCCAGTACTTC CASSVDEGTRETQYF
few TRBJ1-3 TRBD1 TRBV6-6 TGTGCCAGCAGCCGACAGGGGGGACCGAGGCGGGACACCATATATTTT CASSRQGGPRRDTIYF